This section outlines one T cell receptor beta chain sequence together with its context. What it binds is not known. The sample belongs to a study of Ad26.COV2.S vaccination and SARS-CoV-2 variants. At the level of the study: As a participant in COV1001, the donor was in the Ad26.COV2.S trial arm. Donor got 5x10^10 or 1x10^11 viral particles of Ad26.COV2.S.

TCRdb's table, derived via immunoSEQ multiplex PCR, lists solely in-frame clones and lacks some. The table lists about 350,000 clones, roughly 91% of them singletons. Treatment specified: around 19 received Ad26.COV2.S at low or high dose, single or two shots; about 5 received placebo; per-sample allocation not given. Sampling was performed 63 days after the first vaccine or placebo injection. Immunization relied on an Ad26 vector, which expressed Wuhan-strain SARS-CoV-2 spike. Notes on the study in general: Similar non-spike TCR breadth was seen in vaccine and placebo recipients.

Source: peripheral blood, taken in a trial of Ad26.COV2.S vaccine versus placebo. This TCR derives from a person aged 18-60 years who received the Ad26.COV2.S COVID-19 vaccine or a placebo.

The CDR3 region has the DNA TGTGCCAGCAGTCACCTAGGGGCCACTGAAGCTTTCTTT. Protein sequence: CASSHLGATEAFF. The V call is TRBV12-3 or TRBV12-4, the J call TRBJ1-1; D is possibly TRBD1 (5 bases). CDR3 length equals 13 residues. Trimming took off 5 bases at V and 4 bases at J, with 11 bases between the two ends.